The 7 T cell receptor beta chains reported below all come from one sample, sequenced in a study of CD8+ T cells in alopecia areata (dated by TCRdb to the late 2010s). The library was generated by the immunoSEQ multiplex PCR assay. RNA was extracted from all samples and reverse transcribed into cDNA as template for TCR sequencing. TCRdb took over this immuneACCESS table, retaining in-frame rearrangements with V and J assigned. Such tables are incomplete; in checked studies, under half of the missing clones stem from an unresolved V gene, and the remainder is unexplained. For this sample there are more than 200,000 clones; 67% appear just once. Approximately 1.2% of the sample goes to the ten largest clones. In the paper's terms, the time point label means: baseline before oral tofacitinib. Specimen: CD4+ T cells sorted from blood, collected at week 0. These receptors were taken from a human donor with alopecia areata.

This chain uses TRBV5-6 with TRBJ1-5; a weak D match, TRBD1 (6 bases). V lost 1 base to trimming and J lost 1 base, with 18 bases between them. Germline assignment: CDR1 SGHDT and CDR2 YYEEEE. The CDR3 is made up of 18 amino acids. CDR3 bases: TGTGCCAGCAGCTTGATGGCAGGTCAGGGGAGGAGCAATCAGCCCCAGCATTTT. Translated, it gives CASSLMAGQGRSNQPQHF.

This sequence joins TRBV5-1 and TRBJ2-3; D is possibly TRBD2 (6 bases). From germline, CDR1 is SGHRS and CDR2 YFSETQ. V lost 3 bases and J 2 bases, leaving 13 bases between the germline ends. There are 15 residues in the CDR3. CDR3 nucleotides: TGCGCCAGCAGCTCCGGAGGGACTCTCACAGATACGCAGTATTTT. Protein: CASSSGGTLTDTQYF.

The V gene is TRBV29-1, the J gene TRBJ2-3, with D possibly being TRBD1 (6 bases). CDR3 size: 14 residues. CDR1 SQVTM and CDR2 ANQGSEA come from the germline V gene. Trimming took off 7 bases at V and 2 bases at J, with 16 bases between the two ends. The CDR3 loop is CSAFDRSNTDTQYF. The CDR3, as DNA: TGCAGCGCCTTTGACAGGAGCAACACAGATACGCAGTATTTT.

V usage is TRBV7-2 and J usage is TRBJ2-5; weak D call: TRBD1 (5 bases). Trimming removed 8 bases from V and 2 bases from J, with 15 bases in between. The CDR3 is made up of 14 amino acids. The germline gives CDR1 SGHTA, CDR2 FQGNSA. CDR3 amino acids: CASGSTAGQETQYF. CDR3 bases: TGTGCCAGCGGCTCCACGGCAGGGCAAGAGACCCAGTACTTC.

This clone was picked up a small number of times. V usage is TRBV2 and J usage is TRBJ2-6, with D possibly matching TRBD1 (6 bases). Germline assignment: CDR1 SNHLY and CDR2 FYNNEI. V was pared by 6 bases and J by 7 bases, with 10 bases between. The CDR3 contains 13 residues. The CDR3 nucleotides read TGTGCCAGCAGAGGACAGACAGCCAACGTCCTGACTTTC. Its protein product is CASRGQTANVLTF.

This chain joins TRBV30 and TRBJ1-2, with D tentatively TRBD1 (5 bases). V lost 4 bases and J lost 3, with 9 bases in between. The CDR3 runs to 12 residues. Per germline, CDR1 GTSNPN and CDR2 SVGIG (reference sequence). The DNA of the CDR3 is TGTGCCTGGACCGGGACGGACTATGGCTACACCTTC. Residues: CAWTGTDYGYTF.

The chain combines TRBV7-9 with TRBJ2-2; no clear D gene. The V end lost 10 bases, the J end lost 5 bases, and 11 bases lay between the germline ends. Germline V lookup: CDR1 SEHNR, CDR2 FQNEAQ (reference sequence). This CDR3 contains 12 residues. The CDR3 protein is CATRRPTGELFF. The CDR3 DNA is TGTGCCACTCGACGGCCTACCGGGGAGCTGTTTTTT.